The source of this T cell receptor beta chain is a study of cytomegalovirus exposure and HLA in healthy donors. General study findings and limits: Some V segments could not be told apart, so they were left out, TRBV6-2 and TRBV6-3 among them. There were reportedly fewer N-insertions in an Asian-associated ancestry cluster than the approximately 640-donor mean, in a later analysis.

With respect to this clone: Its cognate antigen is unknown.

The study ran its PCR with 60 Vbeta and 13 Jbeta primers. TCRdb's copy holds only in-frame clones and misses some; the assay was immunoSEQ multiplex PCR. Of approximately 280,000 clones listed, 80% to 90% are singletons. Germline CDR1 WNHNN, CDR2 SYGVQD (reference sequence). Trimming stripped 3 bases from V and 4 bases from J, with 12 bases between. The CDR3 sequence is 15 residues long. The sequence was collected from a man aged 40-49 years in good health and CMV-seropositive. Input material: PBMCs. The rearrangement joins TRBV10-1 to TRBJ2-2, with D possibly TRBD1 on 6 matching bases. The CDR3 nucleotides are TGCGCCAGCAGTGACCGTCAGGGGAGCACCGGGGAGCTGTTTTTT. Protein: CASSDRQGSTGELFF.